Listed below are T cell receptor beta chains from one sample, sequenced in a study of cytomegalovirus exposure and HLA in healthy donors. Some clones are missing from TCRdb's copy, which holds only in-frame ones; the method was immunoSEQ multiplex PCR. The sample holds fewer than 200,000 clones; 60% to 80% are singletons and the top ten take 2% to 3%. The sample was PBMCs. These receptors were taken from a middle-aged woman in good health and CMV-seropositive. CDR3s include the opening cysteine and the closing phenylalanine or tryptophan. The D gene is left open where the match is weak. Clone size is shown for a subset of rows, as once, few, many or a class of expanded clone.

clone_size: few
j_call: TRBJ1-1
v_call: TRBV4-1
d_call: NA
cdr3_aa: CASSQRGGVWTEAFF
cdr3_nt: TGCGCCAGCAGCCAACGAGGAGGAGTATGGACTGAAGCTTTCTTT

clone_size: NA
j_call: TRBJ2-3
v_call: TRBV30
d_call: TRBD2
cdr3_aa: CAWSVLSGSFTDTQYF
cdr3_nt: TGTGCCTGGAGTGTACTAAGCGGGAGCTTTACAGATACGCAGTATTTT

clone_size: NA
j_call: TRBJ2-3
v_call: TRBV6-5
d_call: NA
cdr3_aa: CASSYSDFTDTQYF
cdr3_nt: TGTGCCAGCAGTTACTCGGACTTCACAGATACGCAGTATTTT

clone_size: NA
j_call: TRBJ2-1
v_call: TRBV5-4
d_call: NA
cdr3_aa: CASSSTASSYNEQFF
cdr3_nt: TGTGCCAGCAGTAGCACTGCTAGCTCCTACAATGAGCAGTTCTTC

clone_size: NA
j_call: TRBJ1-1
v_call: TRBV7-9
d_call: TRBD1
cdr3_aa: CSSSLTPTGGYGTEAFF
cdr3_nt: TGTTCCAGCAGCCTTACACCGACAGGGGGCTATGGCACTGAAGCTTTCTTT

clone_size: NA
j_call: TRBJ2-5
v_call: TRBV4-2
d_call: TRBD2
cdr3_aa: CASSQDRAGLEGETQYF
cdr3_nt: TGTGCCAGCAGCCAAGATCGAGCGGGACTAGAGGGAGAGACCCAGTACTTC

clone_size: NA
j_call: TRBJ1-2
v_call: TRBV30
d_call: TRBD1
cdr3_aa: CAWSVLPGGGYTF
cdr3_nt: TGTGCCTGGAGTGTACTGCCAGGGGGTGGCTACACCTTC

clone_size: few
j_call: TRBJ2-3
v_call: TRBV9
d_call: NA
cdr3_aa: CASSASTGDTQYF
cdr3_nt: TGTGCCAGCAGCGCGTCGACGGGAGATACGCAGTATTTT

clone_size: NA
j_call: TRBJ2-7
v_call: TRBV6-5
d_call: TRBD1
cdr3_aa: CASSYFGTGGDSEQYF
cdr3_nt: TGTGCCAGCAGTTACTTCGGGACAGGGGGGGATAGCGAGCAGTACTTC

clone_size: NA
j_call: TRBJ2-6
v_call: TRBV30
d_call: NA
cdr3_aa: CAWSFPARLSGANVLTF
cdr3_nt: TGTGCCTGGAGTTTCCCGGCGAGGCTCTCTGGGGCCAACGTCCTGACTTTC

clone_size: few
j_call: TRBJ2-1
v_call: TRBV7-2
d_call: NA
cdr3_aa: CASSLAGLQNNEQFF
cdr3_nt: TGTGCCAGCAGCTTAGCTGGACTCCAGAACAATGAGCAGTTCTTC

clone_size: NA
j_call: TRBJ1-1
v_call: TRBV4-1
d_call: TRBD1
cdr3_aa: CASSQFTGGIGYTEAFF
cdr3_nt: TGCGCCAGCAGCCAATTCACAGGGGGCATCGGCTACACTGAAGCTTTCTTT

clone_size: NA
j_call: TRBJ2-2
v_call: TRBV11-2
d_call: NA
cdr3_aa: CASSLRGAGELFF
cdr3_nt: TGTGCCAGCAGCTTAAGGGGTGCCGGGGAGCTGTTTTTT

clone_size: NA
j_call: TRBJ2-7
v_call: TRBV30
d_call: TRBD1
cdr3_aa: CAWTTGTGGFNEQYF
cdr3_nt: TGTGCCTGGACCACTGGGACAGGGGGCTTCAACGAGCAGTACTTC

clone_size: NA
j_call: TRBJ2-5
v_call: TRBV6-5
d_call: NA
cdr3_aa: CASSYGLPQYF
cdr3_nt: TGTGCCAGCAGTTATGGGCTTCCCCAGTACTTC

clone_size: NA
j_call: TRBJ1-4
v_call: TRBV5-6
d_call: TRBD1
cdr3_aa: CASSQDRDWREKLFF
cdr3_nt: TGTGCCAGCAGTCAAGACAGGGACTGGAGGGAAAAACTGTTTTTT

clone_size: NA
j_call: TRBJ2-7
v_call: TRBV27
d_call: NA
cdr3_aa: CASSSLRQLFSLRVEQYF
cdr3_nt: TGTGCCAGCAGTTCCCTTCGACAGCTCTTTAGCCTTAGGGTCGAGCAGTACTTC

clone_size: NA
j_call: TRBJ1-2
v_call: TRBV5-1
d_call: TRBD1
cdr3_aa: CASSQSGDRGIYGYTF
cdr3_nt: TGCGCCAGCAGCCAGTCGGGGGACAGGGGGATTTATGGCTACACCTTC

clone_size: few
j_call: TRBJ1-2
v_call: TRBV29-1
d_call: TRBD1
cdr3_aa: CSTRTGGDYGYTF
cdr3_nt: TGCAGCACGCGGACAGGGGGGGACTATGGCTACACCTTC

clone_size: NA
j_call: TRBJ2-7
v_call: TRBV4-3
d_call: NA
cdr3_aa: CASSLQRGYEQYF
cdr3_nt: TGCGCCAGCAGCCTCCAAAGGGGGTACGAGCAGTACTTC

clone_size: few
j_call: TRBJ1-5
v_call: TRBV5-6
d_call: NA
cdr3_aa: CASSLSRVSNQPQHF
cdr3_nt: TGTGCCAGCAGCTTGAGCAGGGTAAGCAATCAGCCCCAGCATTTT

clone_size: NA
j_call: TRBJ1-3
v_call: TRBV2
d_call: NA
cdr3_aa: CASSDGLRDTIYF
cdr3_nt: TGTGCCAGCAGTGATGGACTCAGAGACACCATATATTTT

clone_size: NA
j_call: TRBJ2-3
v_call: TRBV5-1
d_call: TRBD2
cdr3_aa: CASSTASAGGINTQYF
cdr3_nt: TGCGCCAGCAGCACCGCCTCGGCGGGGGGTATAAATACGCAGTATTTT

clone_size: NA
j_call: TRBJ1-3
v_call: TRBV19
d_call: NA
cdr3_aa: CASSTRLGDSGNTIYF
cdr3_nt: TGTGCCAGTAGTACGAGGCTAGGGGACTCTGGAAACACCATATATTTT

clone_size: few
j_call: TRBJ1-3
v_call: TRBV28
d_call: TRBD1
cdr3_aa: CASSLDRAGNTIYF
cdr3_nt: TGTGCCAGCAGCCTGGACAGGGCCGGAAACACCATATATTTT

clone_size: NA
j_call: TRBJ2-1
v_call: TRBV11-2
d_call: TRBD1
cdr3_aa: CASRTGRYNEQFF
cdr3_nt: TGTGCCAGCCGGACAGGGAGATACAATGAGCAGTTCTTC

clone_size: NA
j_call: TRBJ2-2
v_call: TRBV6-5
d_call: TRBD2
cdr3_aa: CASSYLGGGRTGELFF
cdr3_nt: TGTGCCAGCAGTTACCTAGGCGGGGGGCGGACCGGGGAGCTGTTTTTT

clone_size: NA
j_call: TRBJ1-2
v_call: TRBV5-6
d_call: TRBD1
cdr3_aa: CASSLGQGQTLFNGYTF
cdr3_nt: TGTGCCAGCAGCCTCGGACAGGGGCAGACTCTATTTAATGGCTACACCTTC

clone_size: NA
j_call: TRBJ1-1
v_call: TRBV16
d_call: NA
cdr3_aa: CASSLQGNTEAFF
cdr3_nt: TGTGCCAGCAGCCTCCAGGGGAACACTGAAGCTTTCTTT

clone_size: NA
j_call: TRBJ2-2
v_call: TRBV4-1
d_call: TRBD1
cdr3_aa: CASSHLWTGNTGELFF
cdr3_nt: TGCGCCAGCAGCCATCTCTGGACAGGGAACACCGGGGAGCTGTTTTTT

clone_size: NA
j_call: TRBJ2-3
v_call: TRBV28
d_call: NA
cdr3_aa: CASPHQEDTQYF
cdr3_nt: TGTGCCAGCCCCCATCAGGAAGATACGCAGTATTTT

clone_size: NA
j_call: TRBJ1-2
v_call: TRBV30
d_call: NA
cdr3_aa: CAWRLGNYGYTF
cdr3_nt: TGTGCCTGGAGGTTGGGCAACTATGGCTACACCTTC

clone_size: NA
j_call: TRBJ2-5
v_call: TRBV7-2
d_call: TRBD1
cdr3_aa: CASSFGQGGETQYF
cdr3_nt: TGTGCCAGCAGCTTCGGACAGGGTGGAGAGACCCAGTACTTC

clone_size: NA
j_call: TRBJ2-5
v_call: TRBV7-9
d_call: NA
cdr3_aa: CASSRLIETQYF
cdr3_nt: TGTGCCAGCAGCCGACTTATAGAGACCCAGTACTTC

clone_size: NA
j_call: TRBJ2-1
v_call: TRBV6-5
d_call: TRBD1
cdr3_aa: CASRYGQGKNEQFF
cdr3_nt: TGTGCCAGCAGATACGGACAGGGAAAGAATGAGCAGTTCTTC

clone_size: NA
j_call: TRBJ2-3
v_call: TRBV7-2
d_call: TRBD2
cdr3_aa: CASSSGLAPDTQYF
cdr3_nt: TGTGCCAGCAGCTCGGGACTAGCCCCAGATACGCAGTATTTT

clone_size: NA
j_call: TRBJ1-1
v_call: TRBV18
d_call: NA
cdr3_aa: CASSLQAPGTEAFF
cdr3_nt: TGTGCCAGCTCTCTACAGGCCCCGGGCACTGAAGCTTTCTTT

clone_size: NA
j_call: TRBJ2-7
v_call: TRBV5-1
d_call: TRBD2
cdr3_aa: CASSFSGGGTYEQYF
cdr3_nt: TGCGCCAGCAGCTTCAGCGGGGGAGGCACCTACGAGCAGTACTTC

clone_size: NA
j_call: TRBJ2-7
v_call: TRBV2
d_call: TRBD2
cdr3_aa: CASSAQRGGFYEQYF
cdr3_nt: TGTGCCAGCAGTGCGCAGCGGGGGGGCTTCTACGAGCAGTACTTC

clone_size: NA
j_call: TRBJ2-2
v_call: TRBV27
d_call: NA
cdr3_aa: CACRGLDTGELFF
cdr3_nt: TGTGCCTGTAGGGGACTGGACACCGGGGAGCTGTTTTTT

clone_size: once
j_call: TRBJ2-3
v_call: TRBV10-3
d_call: NA
cdr3_aa: CAITNPETSADTQYF
cdr3_nt: TGTGCCATCACCAACCCGGAGACTAGTGCAGATACGCAGTATTTT

clone_size: NA
j_call: TRBJ1-2
v_call: TRBV10-3
d_call: NA
cdr3_aa: CAISDSDSFNYGYTF
cdr3_nt: TGTGCCATCAGTGATTCCGACAGCTTTAACTATGGCTACACCTTC

clone_size: NA
j_call: TRBJ1-2
v_call: TRBV19
d_call: NA
cdr3_aa: CASSQFPGGYGYTF
cdr3_nt: TGTGCCAGTAGTCAATTCCCCGGGGGCTATGGCTACACCTTC

clone_size: NA
j_call: TRBJ2-5
v_call: TRBV30
d_call: TRBD1
cdr3_aa: CAWRRDRGSETQYF
cdr3_nt: TGTGCCTGGAGACGGGACAGGGGGTCAGAGACCCAGTACTTC

clone_size: NA
j_call: TRBJ2-1
v_call: TRBV19
d_call: TRBD2
cdr3_aa: CATGRLAGSEQFF
cdr3_nt: TGTGCCACGGGGAGACTAGCGGGATCTGAGCAGTTCTTC

clone_size: NA
j_call: TRBJ2-7
v_call: TRBV7-9
d_call: TRBD1
cdr3_aa: CSSRGTGASYEQYF
cdr3_nt: TGTTCCAGTCGGGGGACAGGGGCCTCCTACGAGCAGTACTTC

clone_size: once
j_call: TRBJ2-6
v_call: TRBV12-5
d_call: NA
cdr3_aa: CASGLGRGSGANVLTF
cdr3_nt: TGTGCTAGTGGTTTGGGCCGCGGCTCTGGGGCCAACGTCCTGACTTTC

clone_size: NA
j_call: TRBJ1-1
v_call: TRBV29-1
d_call: TRBD1
cdr3_aa: CSVLIKYRGLLVDTEAFF
cdr3_nt: TGCAGCGTCCTGATAAAATACAGGGGGCTATTAGTAGACACTGAAGCTTTCTTT

clone_size: few
j_call: TRBJ1-3
v_call: TRBV28
d_call: TRBD1
cdr3_aa: CASNLATGVRNTIYF
cdr3_nt: TGTGCCAGCAACCTAGCGACAGGGGTGAGAAACACCATATATTTT

clone_size: NA
j_call: TRBJ1-3
v_call: TRBV14
d_call: NA
cdr3_aa: CASSRSYSGNTIYF
cdr3_nt: TGTGCCAGCAGCCGAAGCTACTCTGGAAACACCATATATTTT

clone_size: few
j_call: TRBJ1-3
v_call: TRBV6-1
d_call: NA
cdr3_aa: CASSEVPGGNTIYF
cdr3_nt: TGTGCCAGCAGTGAAGTACCAGGTGGAAACACCATATATTTT

clone_size: NA
j_call: TRBJ1-5
v_call: TRBV7-2
d_call: NA
cdr3_aa: CASSLGGGQPQHF
cdr3_nt: TGTGCCAGCAGCTTAGGGGGGGGCCAGCCCCAGCATTTT

clone_size: NA
j_call: TRBJ1-6
v_call: TRBV6-4
d_call: TRBD1
cdr3_aa: CASSSTGYNSPLHF
cdr3_nt: TGTGCCAGCAGCTCGACAGGGTATAATTCACCCCTCCACTTT